This T cell receptor beta chain was sequenced in a study of cytomegalovirus exposure and HLA in healthy donors. Findings and caveats of the study: It was reportedly the case that the classifier diagnosed cytomegalovirus status with high specificity and sensitivity. CMV antigen specificity was confirmed in vitro for three CMV-associated chains. The investigators catalogued 150 or so TCR beta chains as cytomegalovirus-associated. The tendency of first-cohort TCR clusters to co-occur in the roughly 120 validation repertoires was identified by a subsequent analysis.

Germline assignment: CDR1 SGHAT and CDR2 FQNNGV. The CDR3 has 18 residues. The germline V and J ends were trimmed by 6 bases and 1 base, with 24 bases remaining between them. Concerning this clone: Its antigen is as yet unknown.

Sequencing was performed with immunoSEQ multiplex PCR; in TCRdb, only in-frame clones are kept and a portion is missing. The table includes about 95,000 clones, 85% detected once. The sequence was collected from a man between 18 and 35 years old in good health and CMV-seropositive. The material sequenced was PBMCs. The chain couples TRBV11-2 to TRBJ1-1; D remains ambiguous. Here the CDR3 DNA reads TGTGCCAGCAGATCCACCGGGATAAGGAAGACTGGGAACACTGAAGCTTTCTTT. Its translation is CASRSTGIRKTGNTEAFF.